Detailed here is one T cell receptor beta chain. The length of the CDR3 is 15 residues. In germline, CDR1 is SGHRS, CDR2 YFSETQ. V was cut by 3 bases and J by 1 base, with 10 bases left in between. These data come from a study of blood T cell repertoires in COVID-19. Individuals drawn from approximately 26 US areas were roughly 18 to 100 years old. Donors were grouped by their self-reported clinical history. The method was immunoSEQ multiplex PCR; TCRdb's version includes in-frame clones alone and lacks a portion of them. The sample lists hundreds of thousands of clones; around 88% were seen once. The sequencing sample was made of PBMCs or T cells enriched from blood (not recorded which). The rearrangement joins TRBV5-1 to TRBJ1-4, with D possibly matching TRBD1 (6 bases). This sequence originates from a woman aged 40 to 50 with acute COVID-19. The CDR3 spells CASSSTTGTNEKLFF. In DNA form, the CDR3 reads TGCGCCAGCAGCTCCACGACAGGAACTAATGAAAAACTGTTTTTT.